The clone carrying this T cell receptor (beta chain) was counted ten times or more. Its antigen is unidentified. This CDR3 has 13 residues. V was shortened by 3 bases and J by 5 bases, with 7 bases between the two germline ends. This entry comes from a study of CD8 T cells in ankylosing spondylitis. Study-level results: There was reportedly significant enrichment of clones that were disease-linked in matched ankylosing spondylitis synovial fluid. Clones that were linked to disease were CD8+ and were relatively rare in peripheral blood.

In TCRdb, the 5' RACE reads were re-called with MiXCR into one record per CDR3 protein. The table records fewer than 200,000 distinct CDR3 sequences, 9.8% of them present only once. The TCR was taken from a female donor with ankylosing spondylitis or in good health (not recorded which). This rearrangement joins TRBV12-3 or TRBV12-4 to TRBJ2-2; D might be TRBD2 (5 bases). The sample taken for sequencing was blood, either unsorted or a sorted T cell fraction (not recorded which). This chain's CDR3 is CASSLRRTGELFF. CDR3 nucleotides: TGTGCCAGCAGTTTGCGGAGGACCGGGGAGCTGTTTTTT.